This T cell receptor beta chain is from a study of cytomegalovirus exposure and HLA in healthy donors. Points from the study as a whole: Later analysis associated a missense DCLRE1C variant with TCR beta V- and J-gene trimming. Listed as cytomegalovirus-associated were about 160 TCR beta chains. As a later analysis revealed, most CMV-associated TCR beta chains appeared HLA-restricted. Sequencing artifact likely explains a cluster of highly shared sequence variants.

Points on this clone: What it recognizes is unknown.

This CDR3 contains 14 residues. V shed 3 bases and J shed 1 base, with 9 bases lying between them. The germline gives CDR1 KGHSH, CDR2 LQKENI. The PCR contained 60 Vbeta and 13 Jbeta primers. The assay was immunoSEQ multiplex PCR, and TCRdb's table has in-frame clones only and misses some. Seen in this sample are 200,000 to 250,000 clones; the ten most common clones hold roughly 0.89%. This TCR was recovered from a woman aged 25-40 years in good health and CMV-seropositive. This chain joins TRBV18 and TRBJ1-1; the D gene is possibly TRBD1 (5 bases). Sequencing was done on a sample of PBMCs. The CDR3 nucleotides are TGTGCCAGCTCACCGGTGACAGCGAACACTGAAGCTTTCTTT. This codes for CASSPVTANTEAFF.